These T cell receptor beta chains were read from a single sample in a study of T cells in Graves' hyperthyroidism and ophthalmopathy. TCRdb analysed the multiplex PCR reads with MiXCR anew, one entry per CDR3 protein. The table includes 500,000 to 800,000 distinct CDR3 sequences, about 14% detected once. The sequencing input was blood. These receptors were obtained from a woman aged 45-60 years with Graves' ophthalmopathy. CDR3s include the opening cysteine and the closing phenylalanine or tryptophan.

len | v_gene | CDR3aa
14 | TRBV20-1 | CSARDSRGNTEAFF
14 | TRBV24-1 | CATSDSLASETQYF
15 | TRBV20-1 | CSASAGHRTSNEQFF
16 | TRBV24-1 | CATSDLVTETINEQFF
14 | TRBV5-1 | CASSLATSTTEAFF
14 | TRBV3-1 | CANSTGTLYNEQFF
16 | TRBV28 | CASSLAPQHLSGELFF
15 | TRBV5-5 | CASSPGGGVSETQYF
14 | TRBV18 | CASSPPALSETQYF
13 | TRBV29-1 | CSVGSDKNTEAFF
14 | TRBV24-1 | CATSGSGAPSGYTF
12 | TRBV30 | CAWSTNTGELFF
13 | TRBV28 | CASMGQSSYEQYF
17 | TRBV4-2 | CASSRVTSVSSYNEQFF
17 | TRBV7-9 | CASSAPEIDPGQETQYF
15 | TRBV3-1 | CASSQDPESTDTQYF